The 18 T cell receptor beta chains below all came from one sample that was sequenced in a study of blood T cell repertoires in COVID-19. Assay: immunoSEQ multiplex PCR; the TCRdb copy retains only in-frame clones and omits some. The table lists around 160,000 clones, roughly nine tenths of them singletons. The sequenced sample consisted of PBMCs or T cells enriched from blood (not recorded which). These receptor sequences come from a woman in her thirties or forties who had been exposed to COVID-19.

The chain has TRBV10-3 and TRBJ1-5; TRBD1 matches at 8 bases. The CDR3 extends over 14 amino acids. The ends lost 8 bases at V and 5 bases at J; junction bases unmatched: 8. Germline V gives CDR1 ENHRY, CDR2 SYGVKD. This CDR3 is CAIGIQGGYQPQHF. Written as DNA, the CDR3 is TGTGCCATCGGAATACAGGGGGGATATCAGCCCCAGCATTTT.

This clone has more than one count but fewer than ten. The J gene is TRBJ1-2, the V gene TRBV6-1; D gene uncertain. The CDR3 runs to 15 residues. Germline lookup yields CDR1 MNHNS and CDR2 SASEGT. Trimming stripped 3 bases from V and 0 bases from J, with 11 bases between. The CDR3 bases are TGTGCCAGCAGTGAGCCCGGGAAAGCTAACTATGGCTACACCTTC. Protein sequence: CASSEPGKANYGYTF.

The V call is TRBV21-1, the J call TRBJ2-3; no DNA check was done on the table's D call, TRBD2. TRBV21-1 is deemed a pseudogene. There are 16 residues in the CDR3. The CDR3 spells CASSNGTPKHTDTQYF. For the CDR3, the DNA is TGTGCCAGCAGCAACGGGACTCCGAAACACACAGATACGCAGTATTTT.

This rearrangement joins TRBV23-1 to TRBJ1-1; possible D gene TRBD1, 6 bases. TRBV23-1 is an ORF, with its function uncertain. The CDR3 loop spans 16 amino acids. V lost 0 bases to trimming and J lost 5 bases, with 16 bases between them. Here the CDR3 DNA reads TGCGCCAGCAGTCAATCCACGGCCGGTCAGGGGACTGAAGCTTTCTTT. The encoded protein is CASSQSTAGQGTEAFF.

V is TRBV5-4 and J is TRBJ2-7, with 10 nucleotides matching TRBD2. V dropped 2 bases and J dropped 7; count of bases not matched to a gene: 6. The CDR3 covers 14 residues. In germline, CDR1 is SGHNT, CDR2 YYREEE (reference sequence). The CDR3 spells CASSFDLAGEEQYF. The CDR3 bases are TGTGCCAGCAGCTTCGATCTAGCGGGAGAGGAGCAGTACTTC.

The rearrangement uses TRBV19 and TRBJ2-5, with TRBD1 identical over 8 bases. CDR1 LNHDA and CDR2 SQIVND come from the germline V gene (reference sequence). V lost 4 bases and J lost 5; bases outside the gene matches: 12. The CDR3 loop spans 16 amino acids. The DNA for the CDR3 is TGTGCCAGTAGTAATACCCGACAGGGGAGCGGCGAGACCCAGTACTTC. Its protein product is CASSNTRQGSGETQYF.

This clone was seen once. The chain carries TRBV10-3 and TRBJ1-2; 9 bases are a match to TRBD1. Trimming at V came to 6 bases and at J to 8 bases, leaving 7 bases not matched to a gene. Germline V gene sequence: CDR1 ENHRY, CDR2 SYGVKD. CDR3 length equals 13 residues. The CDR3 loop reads CAIRGQGWLGYTF. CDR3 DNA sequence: TGTGCCATCAGGGGACAGGGTTGGTTGGGCTACACCTTC.

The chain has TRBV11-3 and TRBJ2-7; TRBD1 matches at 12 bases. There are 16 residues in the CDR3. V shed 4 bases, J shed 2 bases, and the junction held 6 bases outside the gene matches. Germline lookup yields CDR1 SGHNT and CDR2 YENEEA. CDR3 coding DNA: TGTGCCAGCAGCTCCCGGGACAGGGGGCAGACCTACGAGCAGTACTTC. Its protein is CASSSRDRGQTYEQYF.

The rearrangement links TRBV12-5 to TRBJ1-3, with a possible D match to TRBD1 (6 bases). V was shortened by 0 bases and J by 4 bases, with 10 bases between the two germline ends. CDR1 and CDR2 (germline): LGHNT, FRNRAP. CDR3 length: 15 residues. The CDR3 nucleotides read TGTGCTAGTGGTTTGGTAGGGGGTTCCGGAAACACCATATATTTT. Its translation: CASGLVGGSGNTIYF.

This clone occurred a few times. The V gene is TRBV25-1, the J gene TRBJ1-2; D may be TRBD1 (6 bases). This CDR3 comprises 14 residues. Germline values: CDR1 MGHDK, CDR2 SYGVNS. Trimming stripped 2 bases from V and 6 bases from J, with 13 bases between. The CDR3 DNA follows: TGTGCCAGCAGTGAACGCCCAGGGGACCATGGCTACACCTTC. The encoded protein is CASSERPGDHGYTF.

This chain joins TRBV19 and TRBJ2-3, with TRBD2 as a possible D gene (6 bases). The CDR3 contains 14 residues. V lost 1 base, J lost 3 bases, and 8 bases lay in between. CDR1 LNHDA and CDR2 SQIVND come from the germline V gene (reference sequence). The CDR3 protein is CASSIGRGTDTQYF. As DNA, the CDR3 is TGTGCCAGTAGTATAGGGCGGGGAACAGATACGCAGTATTTT.

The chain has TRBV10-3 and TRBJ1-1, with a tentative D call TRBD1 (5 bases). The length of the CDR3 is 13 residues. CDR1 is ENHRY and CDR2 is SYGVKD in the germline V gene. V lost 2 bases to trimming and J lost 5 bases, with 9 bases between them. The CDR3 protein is CAISEMGGTEAFF. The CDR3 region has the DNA TGTGCCATCAGTGAGATGGGGGGAACTGAAGCTTTCTTT.

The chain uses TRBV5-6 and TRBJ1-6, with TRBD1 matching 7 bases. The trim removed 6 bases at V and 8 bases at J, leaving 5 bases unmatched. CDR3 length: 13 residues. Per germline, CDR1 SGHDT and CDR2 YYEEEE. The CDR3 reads CASNDREYSPLHF. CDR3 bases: TGTGCCAGCAACGACAGGGAATATTCACCCCTCCACTTT.

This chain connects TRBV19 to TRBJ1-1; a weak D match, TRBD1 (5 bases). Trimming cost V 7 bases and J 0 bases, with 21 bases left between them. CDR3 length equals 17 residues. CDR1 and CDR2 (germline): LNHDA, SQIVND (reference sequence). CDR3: CASTGGGLDWMNTEAFF. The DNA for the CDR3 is TGTGCCAGTACCGGCGGGGGTTTGGATTGGATGAACACTGAAGCTTTCTTT.

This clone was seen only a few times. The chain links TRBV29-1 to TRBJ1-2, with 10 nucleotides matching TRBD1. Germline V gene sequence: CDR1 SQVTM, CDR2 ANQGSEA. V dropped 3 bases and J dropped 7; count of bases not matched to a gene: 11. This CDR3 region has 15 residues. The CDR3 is CSVDLPGQGIVGYTF. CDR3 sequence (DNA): TGCAGCGTTGACTTGCCGGGACAGGGGATCGTTGGCTACACCTTC.

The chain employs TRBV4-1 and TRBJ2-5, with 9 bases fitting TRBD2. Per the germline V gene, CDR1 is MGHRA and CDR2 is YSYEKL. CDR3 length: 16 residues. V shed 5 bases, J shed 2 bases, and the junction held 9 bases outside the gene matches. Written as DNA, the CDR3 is TGCGCCAGCAGCTCATTTGGACTAGCGTTACAAGAGACCCAGTACTTC. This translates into CASSSFGLALQETQYF.

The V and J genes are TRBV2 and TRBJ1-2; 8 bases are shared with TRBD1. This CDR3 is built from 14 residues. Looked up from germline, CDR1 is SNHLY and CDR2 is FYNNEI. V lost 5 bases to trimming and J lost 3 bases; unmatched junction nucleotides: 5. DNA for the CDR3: TGTGCCAGCAGTCGGACAGGGCCCGACTATGGCTACACCTTC. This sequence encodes CASSRTGPDYGYTF.

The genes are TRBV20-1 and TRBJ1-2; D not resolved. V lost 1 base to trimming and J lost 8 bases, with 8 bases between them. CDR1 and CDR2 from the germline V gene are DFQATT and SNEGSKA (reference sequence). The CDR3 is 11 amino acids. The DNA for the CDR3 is TGCAGTGCTAGAGGGGAGGACGGCTACACCTTC. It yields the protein CSARGEDGYTF.